These 27 T cell receptor beta chains originate from one sample sequenced in a study of T-cell reconstitution after alpha-beta-depleted transplantation in children. Unique molecular identifiers were used to barcode this TCRbeta library. TCRdb fed the PCR reads into MiXCR, producing one record per CDR3 protein. The sample includes around 500,000 distinct CDR3 sequences, 20% to 25% seen only once; the top ten take 14%. This specimen was PBMCs, mostly from graft donor cells, taken 360 days after TCRalphabeta/CD19-depleted stem cell transplant. Receptors originate from a boy younger than two who had a stem cell transplant for acute myeloid leukemia, so the T cells may come from the graft donor.

This clonotype has more than one count but fewer than ten. The chain is built from TRBV28 and TRBJ2-7, with 8 bases lining up with TRBD1. This CDR3 region has 14 residues. In germline, CDR1 is MDHEN, CDR2 SYDVKM. Losses at the gene ends were 6 bases for V and 4 bases for J; bases not matched to a gene: 8. This CDR3 reads CASSRGQGSYEQYV. The DNA of the CDR3 is TGTGCCAGCAGCAGGGGGCAGGGATCATACGAGCAGTACGTC.

The J gene is TRBJ2-3, the V gene TRBV20-1, with 9 bases identical to TRBD2. The trim removed 0 bases at V and 5 bases at J, leaving 6 bases unmatched. The germline gives CDR1 DFQATT, CDR2 SNEGSKA (reference sequence). The CDR3 totals 15 residues. In DNA, the CDR3 is TGCAGTGCTAGAGATAAGCGGGGGGCCAGAGATACGCAGTATTTT. This codes for CSARDKRGARDTQYF.

This clonotype was counted at least ten times. The J gene is TRBJ2-1, the V gene TRBV3-1, with TRBD2 matching 9 bases. Germline V gives CDR1 LGHDT, CDR2 YNNKEL (reference sequence). This CDR3 spans 17 amino acids. The trim removed 0 bases at V and 0 bases at J, leaving 3 bases unmatched. CDR3 region: CASSQERGLASYNEQFF. The CDR3 bases are TGTGCCAGCAGCCAAGAACGGGGACTAGCCTCCTACAATGAGCAGTTCTTC.

The chain uses TRBV6-5 and TRBJ2-1; D may correspond to TRBD1 or TRBD2 (6 bases each). CDR3 length: 15 amino acids. V was clipped by 7 bases and J by 3 bases, with 16 bases between them. Germline values: CDR1 MNHEY, CDR2 SVGAGI. The CDR3 bases are TGTGCCAGCACTCCAGGCAGGGGACTCTACAATGAGCAGTTCTTC. Protein sequence: CASTPGRGLYNEQFF.

This clonotype was seen more than once but under ten times. The V and J genes are TRBV20-1 and TRBJ2-3; 10 positions agree with TRBD2. Germline CDR1 DFQATT, CDR2 SNEGSKA (reference sequence). This CDR3 comprises 16 residues. V lost 3 bases and J lost 1; bases outside the gene matches: 7. The CDR3 reads CSASRPSGGRTDTQYF. The DNA of the CDR3 is TGCAGTGCTAGCCGACCTAGCGGGGGCCGCACAGATACGCAGTATTTT.

Only a few counts were recorded for this clonotype. The chain's CDR3 is CASRETGLQETQYF. Here the CDR3 DNA reads TGTGCCAGCAGAGAGACAGGGCTCCAAGAGACCCAGTACTTC. The chain is built from TRBV6-1 and TRBJ2-5; 7 positions agree with TRBD1. In germline, CDR1 is MNHNS, CDR2 SASEGT. There are 14 residues in the CDR3. Trimming cost V 6 bases and J 1 base; bases outside gene matches: 5.

This clonotype was observed many times. The CDR3 sequence: CASSSNPYNEQFF. As DNA, the CDR3 is TGTGCCAGCAGCTCCAACCCCTACAATGAGCAGTTCTTC. J is TRBJ2-1 and V is TRBV13; the D is unclear. The V and J ends lost 4 bases and 2 bases respectively, with 6 bases between them. This CDR3 comprises 13 residues. Germline assignment: CDR1 PRHDT and CDR2 FYEKMQ (reference sequence). Variable domain in full (rest from reference TRBV13 and TRBJ2-1): AAGVIQSPRHLIKEKRETATLKCYPIPRHDTVYWYQQGPGQDPQFLISFYEKMQSDKGSIPDRFSAQQFSDYHSELNMSSLELGDSALYFCASSSNPYNEQFFGPGTRLTVL.

This clonotype was seen ten or more times. One end of the junction does not line up with germline, which may come from a read error. The chain is built from TRBV5-1 and TRBJ2-5; D remains ambiguous. Germline V gene lookup returns CDR1 SGHRS and CDR2 YFSETQ. The CDR3 length is 12 residues. CDR3 DNA sequence: TGTGCCAGCAGCTTTGGGCAAGAGACCCAGTACTTC. Translation: CASSFGQETQYF.

This clonotype was seen repeatedly, ten times or more. The chain has TRBV20-1 and TRBJ2-5; D is ambiguous. Trimming pared 3 bases from V and 2 bases from J, leaving 4 bases between. The CDR3 sequence is 11 residues long. Germline V gene sequence: CDR1 DFQATT, CDR2 SNEGSKA (reference sequence). CDR3: CSASHQETQYF. The CDR3 bases are TGCAGTGCTAGTCATCAAGAGACCCAGTACTTC.

The sample holds many counts of this clonotype. The chain employs TRBV12-3 or TRBV12-4 and TRBJ2-5, with D tentatively TRBD1 (7 bases). The CDR3 runs 14 residues. V was trimmed by 6 bases and J by 0 bases, leaving 11 bases between them. The DNA for the CDR3 is TGTGCCAGCAGGGGGGGACAGCACCAAGAGACCCAGTACTTC. It encodes CASRGGQHQETQYF.

This clonotype was counted ten times or more. The V call is TRBV28, the J call TRBJ2-5; maybe TRBD2 (7 bases). From germline, CDR1 is MDHEN and CDR2 SYDVKM. V lost 4 bases, J lost 4 bases, and 16 bases lay in between. This CDR3 has 15 residues. Written as DNA, the CDR3 is TGTGCCAGCAGTTCCAACAGGGAGGGGGGAGAGACCCAGTACTTC. It yields the protein CASSSNREGGETQYF. Full variable domain (remainder filled in from reference TRBV28 and TRBJ2-5): DVKVTQSSRYLVKRTGEKVFLECVQDMDHENMFWYRQDPGLGLRLIYFSYDVKMKEKGDIPEGYSVSREKKERFSLILESASTNQTSMYLCASSSNREGGETQYFGPGTRLLVL.

This clonotype was counted ten times or more. The V call is TRBV20-1, the J call TRBJ2-2; D not resolved. The V and J ends lost 3 bases and 7 bases respectively, with 12 bases between them. Germline lookup yields CDR1 DFQATT and CDR2 SNEGSKA (reference sequence). This CDR3 has 13 residues. The CDR3 here is CSARHLGRGELFF. In DNA, the CDR3 is TGCAGTGCTAGGCATCTAGGTCGCGGGGAGCTGTTTTTT.

A word on this clonotype: Being one base from a much bigger clone, this may be a read error. This likely comes from a read error, as the CDR3 has no conserved phenylalanine or tryptophan at its end. V usage is TRBV29-1 and J usage is TRBJ1-1, with D tentatively TRBD1 (6 bases). CDR3 size: 12 residues. The V end was cut by 6 bases, the J end by 0 bases, with 8 bases between. Germline values: CDR1 SQVTM, CDR2 ANQGSEA. CDR3 region: CSVQGMNTEAFY. The CDR3 nucleotides are TGCAGCGTGCAGGGGATGAACACTGAAGCTTTCTAT.

There are a few counts of this clonotype. The chain's CDR3 is CSVRVPSSQPQHF. DNA of the CDR3: TGCAGCGTGAGGGTTCCCTCTAGTCAGCCCCAGCATTTT. The chain employs TRBV29-1 and TRBJ1-5; D is uncertain. Germline V CDR1 and CDR2: SQVTM, ANQGSEA. CDR3 length equals 13 residues. V lost 6 bases, J lost 6 bases, and 15 bases lay in between.

The chain has TRBV29-1 and TRBJ2-1; D is unresolved. Germline V CDR1 and CDR2: SQVTM, ANQGSEA. CDR3 size: 11 residues. Trimming removed 6 bases at V and 4 bases at J, with 7 bases between. The CDR3 protein is CSVAAYNEQFF. CDR3 bases: TGCAGCGTCGCGGCGTACAATGAGCAGTTCTTC.

This clonotype has at least ten counts. In DNA form, the CDR3 reads TGCGCCAGCAGCCAAGATGAAGGGTCCGCCTACGAGCAGTACTTC. Translation: CASSQDEGSAYEQYF. The chain has TRBV4-3 and TRBJ2-7, with no clear D. The CDR3 runs to 15 residues. V was trimmed by 0 bases and J by 2 bases, leaving 11 bases between them. The germline gives CDR1 LGHNA, CDR2 YSLEER.

This clonotype has a handful of counts. The chain couples TRBV7-2 to TRBJ1-1; a possible D gene is TRBD1 (5 bases). The CDR3 has 14 residues. V was shortened by 2 bases and J by 5 bases, with 12 bases between the two germline ends. The germline V gene has CDR1 SGHTA and CDR2 FQGNSA. The CDR3 DNA reads as TGTGCCAGCAGCTTATATGGAACAGGAACTGAAGCTTTCTTT. It codes for CASSLYGTGTEAFF.

This chain links TRBV20-1 with TRBJ2-7; D unclear. The end of the DNA aligns better with TRBJ2-1, so the J call may be wrong. This CDR3 is built from 11 residues. The V gene's germline CDR1 is DFQATT and CDR2 SNEGSKA (reference sequence). The CDR3 sequence is CSARGSYEQFF. The CDR3 DNA reads TGCAGTGCTAGAGGGTCCTACGAGCAGTTCTTC.

This clonotype was detected many times. This chain links TRBV27 with TRBJ2-3, with a weak D call TRBD2 (7 bases). Germline lookup yields CDR1 MNHEY and CDR2 SMNVEV (reference sequence). This CDR3 spans 15 amino acids. V was clipped by 1 base and J by 4 bases, with 12 bases between them. CDR3 nucleotide sequence: TGTGCCAGCAGTTTATTTGGGGGGGGCCCAGATACGCAGTATTTT. Translation: CASSLFGGGPDTQYF.

This clonotype was observed a single time. The chain recombines TRBV10-3 with TRBJ1-5, with TRBD1 identical over 7 bases. Germline-derived CDR1 and CDR2 are ENHRY and SYGVKD. V was clipped by 3 bases and J by 4 bases; unmatched bases: 6. The CDR3 loop spans 15 amino acids. CDR3 sequence (DNA): TGTGCCATCAGTGATACCGGACAGGTAAATCAGCCCCAGCATTTT. Residues: CAISDTGQVNQPQHF.

In its sample, this clonotype was seen many times. The V gene is TRBV12-3 or TRBV12-4, the J gene TRBJ2-6; 8 nucleotides line up with TRBD1. The CDR3 loop spans 17 amino acids. V was clipped by 6 bases and J by 0 bases; unmatched bases: 7. CDR3 DNA sequence: TGTGCCAGCAGAAGTACAGGGGGTATCTCTGGGGCCAACGTCCTGACTTTC. It specifies CASRSTGGISGANVLTF.

This clonotype has only a few counts. This chain connects TRBV7-2 to TRBJ2-5; weak D call: TRBD1 (6 bases). Germline CDR1 and CDR2: SGHTA and FQGNSA. The CDR3 is 16 residues long. The V end was cut by 1 base, the J end by 0 bases, with 12 bases between. CDR3 amino acids: CASSLGPQGYQETQYF. CDR3 sequence (DNA): TGTGCCAGCAGCTTAGGACCCCAGGGGTACCAAGAGACCCAGTACTTC. Full variable domain (remainder filled in from reference TRBV7-2 and TRBJ2-5): GAGVSQSPSNKVTEKGKDVELRCDPISGHTALYWYRQSLGQGLEFLIYFQGNSAPDKSGLPSDRFSAERTGGSVSTLTIQRTQQEDSAVYLCASSLGPQGYQETQYFGPGTRLLVL.

The V call is TRBV6-1, the J call TRBJ2-1; D is possibly TRBD2 (6 bases). Trimming pared 6 bases from V and 0 bases from J, leaving 18 bases between. The CDR3 is made up of 17 amino acids. The germline V gene encodes CDR1 MNHNS and CDR2 SASEGT. The CDR3 coding sequence is TGTGCCAGCAGCTCCGTAGGCGGGACCAGCTCCTACAATGAGCAGTTCTTC. Amino acid sequence: CASSSVGGTSSYNEQFF.

The gene calls are TRBV20-1 and TRBJ2-3; the D gene is possibly TRBD2 (7 bases). Trimming removed 1 base from V and 2 bases from J, with 16 bases in between. Germline V gene lookup returns CDR1 DFQATT and CDR2 SNEGSKA (reference sequence). The CDR3 length is 16 residues. This chain's CDR3 is CSARGGGYWPTDTQYF. The CDR3 nucleotides read TGCAGTGCTAGAGGGGGGGGCTATTGGCCCACAGATACGCAGTATTTT.

V usage is TRBV13 and J usage is TRBJ2-5; D unclear. Between the trimmed V and J ends, which lost 3 bases and 5 bases, there was a span of 13 bases. Germline lookup yields CDR1 PRHDT and CDR2 FYEKMQ (reference sequence). The CDR3 extends over 14 amino acids. The CDR3 DNA is TGTGCCAGCAGCTTTTGGGCCCCCGGGGAGACCCAGTACTTC. Its protein product is CASSFWAPGETQYF.

In this sample, this clonotype turned up once. The J gene is TRBJ1-1, the V gene TRBV6-2 or TRBV6-3, with a tentative D call TRBD1 (6 bases). Trimming removed 6 bases at V and 4 bases at J, with 12 bases between. In germline, CDR1 is MNHEY, CDR2 SVGEGT. The CDR3 is 13 amino acids. The CDR3 loop is CASSETGPTEAFF. For the CDR3, the DNA is TGTGCCAGCAGCGAAACAGGGCCCACTGAAGCTTTCTTT.

At least ten counts were recorded for this clonotype. The chain combines TRBV6-6 with TRBJ2-1; TRBD1 is a possible D gene (6 bases). The germline CDR1 and CDR2 sequences are MNHNY and SVGAGI (reference sequence). The CDR3 loop spans 13 amino acids. For the CDR3, the DNA is TGTGCTACCCAGGGGCTGCTCGACGATGAGCAGTTCTTC. Its protein is CATQGLLDDEQFF.